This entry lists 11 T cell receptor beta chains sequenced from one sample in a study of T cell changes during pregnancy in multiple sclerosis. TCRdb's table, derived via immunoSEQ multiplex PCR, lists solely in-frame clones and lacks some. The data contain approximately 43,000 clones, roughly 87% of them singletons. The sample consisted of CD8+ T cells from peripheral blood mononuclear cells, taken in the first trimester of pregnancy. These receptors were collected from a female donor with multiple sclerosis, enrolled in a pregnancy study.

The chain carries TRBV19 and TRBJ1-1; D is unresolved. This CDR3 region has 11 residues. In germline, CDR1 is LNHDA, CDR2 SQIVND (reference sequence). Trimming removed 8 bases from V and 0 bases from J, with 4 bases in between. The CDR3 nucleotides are TGTGCCAGTCACATGAACACTGAAGCTTTCTTT. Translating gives CASHMNTEAFF.

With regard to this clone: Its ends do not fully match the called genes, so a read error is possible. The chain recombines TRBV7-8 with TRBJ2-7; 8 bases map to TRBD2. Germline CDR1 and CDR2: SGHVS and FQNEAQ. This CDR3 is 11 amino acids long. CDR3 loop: CASSLGTSINF. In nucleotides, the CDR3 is TGTGCCAGCAGCTTAGGGACTAGCATAAACTTC.

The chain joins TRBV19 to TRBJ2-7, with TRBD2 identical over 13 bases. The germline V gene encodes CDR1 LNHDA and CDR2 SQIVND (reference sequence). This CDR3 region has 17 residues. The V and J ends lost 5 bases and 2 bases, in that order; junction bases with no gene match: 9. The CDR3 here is CASSATSGRAQAYEQYF. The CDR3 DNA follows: TGTGCCAGTAGTGCCACTAGCGGGAGGGCCCAGGCCTACGAGCAGTACTTC.

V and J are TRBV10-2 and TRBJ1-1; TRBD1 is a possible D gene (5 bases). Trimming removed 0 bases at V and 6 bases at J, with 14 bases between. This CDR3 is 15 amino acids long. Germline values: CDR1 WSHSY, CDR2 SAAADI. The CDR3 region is CASSESTRGFAEAFF. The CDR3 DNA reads TGCGCCAGCAGTGAGTCGACTCGGGGGTTCGCTGAAGCTTTCTTT.

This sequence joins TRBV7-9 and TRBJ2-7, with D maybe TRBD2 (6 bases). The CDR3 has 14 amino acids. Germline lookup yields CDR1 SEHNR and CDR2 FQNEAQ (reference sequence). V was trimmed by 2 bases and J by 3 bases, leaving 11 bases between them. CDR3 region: CASSLTLAVYEQYF. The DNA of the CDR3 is TGTGCCAGCAGCTTAACATTAGCGGTCTACGAGCAGTACTTC.

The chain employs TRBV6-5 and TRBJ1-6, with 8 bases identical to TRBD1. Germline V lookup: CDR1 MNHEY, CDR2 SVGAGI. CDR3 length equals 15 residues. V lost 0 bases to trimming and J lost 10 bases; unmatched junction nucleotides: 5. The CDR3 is CASSYSGTGSSPLHF. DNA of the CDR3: TGTGCCAGCAGTTACTCCGGGACAGGCTCCTCACCCCTCCACTTT.

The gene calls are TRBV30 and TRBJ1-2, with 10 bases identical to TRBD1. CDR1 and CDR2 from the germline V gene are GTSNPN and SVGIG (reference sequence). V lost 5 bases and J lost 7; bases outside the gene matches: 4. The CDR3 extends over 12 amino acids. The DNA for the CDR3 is TGTGCCTGGGACAGGGGGCTCGGTGGCTACACCTTC. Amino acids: CAWDRGLGGYTF.

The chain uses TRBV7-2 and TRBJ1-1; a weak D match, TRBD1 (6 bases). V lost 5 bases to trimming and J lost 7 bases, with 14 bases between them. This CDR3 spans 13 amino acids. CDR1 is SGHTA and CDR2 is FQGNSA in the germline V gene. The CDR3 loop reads CASSLGGGFEAFF. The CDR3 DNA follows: TGTGCCAGCAGCCTAGGGGGGGGGTTTGAAGCTTTCTTT.

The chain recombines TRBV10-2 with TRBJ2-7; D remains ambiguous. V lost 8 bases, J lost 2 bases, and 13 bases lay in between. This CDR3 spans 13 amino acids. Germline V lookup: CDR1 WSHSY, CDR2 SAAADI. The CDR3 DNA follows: TGCGCCAGCTTGAGGAGTTCGACCTACGAGCAGTACTTC. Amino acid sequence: CASLRSSTYEQYF.

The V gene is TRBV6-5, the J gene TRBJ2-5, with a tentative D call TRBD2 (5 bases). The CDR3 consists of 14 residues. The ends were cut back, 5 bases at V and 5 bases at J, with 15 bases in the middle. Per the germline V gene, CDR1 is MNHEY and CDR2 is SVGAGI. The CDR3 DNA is TGTGCCAGCAGTCGCGGTGGGTCGGGGGAGACCCAGTACTTC. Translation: CASSRGGSGETQYF.

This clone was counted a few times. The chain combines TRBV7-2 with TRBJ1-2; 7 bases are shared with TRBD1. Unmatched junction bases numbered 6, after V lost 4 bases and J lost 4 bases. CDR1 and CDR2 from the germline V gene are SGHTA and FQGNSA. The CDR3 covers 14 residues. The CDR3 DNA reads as TGTGCCAGCAGCTACCCCGGGACAGCCTATGGCTACACCTTC. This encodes CASSYPGTAYGYTF.